This T cell receptor beta chain was captured by sequencing in a study of T cell repertoires in cytomegalovirus infection. Overall study: Matching HLA type, along with CMV infection, was indicated by public TCR beta signatures.

Germline V gives CDR1 LNHDA, CDR2 SQIVND (reference sequence). V was pared by 7 bases and J by 1 base, with 13 bases between. The CDR3 length is 14 residues. Study conclusions and caveats: The study identified carriers of CMV plus the relevant HLA from cumulative public TCR beta family frequency.

Using its own MiXCR run on the reads, TCRdb lists one record per CDR3 protein. The table records under 350,000 distinct CDR3 sequences, 9.5% of them present only once. With regard to this clonotype: Its target is not known.

The chain joins TRBV19 to TRBJ1-1; D might be TRBD1 (5 bases). The sample taken for sequencing was PBMCs. This sequence was found in a human donor in good health (CMV status not recorded). Some clones in this sample may be carry-over from other donors' samples. In nucleotides, the CDR3 is TGTGCCAGTAAGACAGCCTTAAAGAACACTGAAGCTTTCTTT. Residues: CASKTALKNTEAFF.